These 20 T cell receptor beta chains came from one sample sequenced in a study of T cell repertoires in cytomegalovirus infection. TCRdb ran MiXCR on the reads and lists one entry per CDR3 protein. The data contain 400,000 or so distinct CDR3 sequences, around 32% of them seen just once; the ten biggest clones take up around 13%. The sequenced sample consisted of PBMCs. These TCRs come from a human donor in good health (CMV status not recorded). Some clones in this sample may be carry-over from other donors' samples.

With respect to this clonotype: This could be a read error, since a much larger clone is one nucleotide away. The chain is built from TRBV20-1 and TRBJ1-2; no clear D. This CDR3 comprises 12 residues. V dropped 6 bases and J dropped 3 bases, with 11 bases sitting between them. Germline-derived CDR1 and CDR2 are DFQATT and SNEGSKA (reference sequence). The CDR3 spells CSAIKLDYGYTF. For the CDR3, the DNA is TGCAGTGCCATAAAACTGGACTATGGCTACACCTTC.

This clonotype was picked up many times. In nucleotides, the CDR3 is TGTGCCACCCTCACGGCAGGGGCGGAGACCCAGTACTTC. Protein product: CATLTAGAETQYF. This chain links TRBV7-6 with TRBJ2-5, with a possible D match to TRBD1 (6 bases). Trimming removed 10 bases from V and 5 bases from J, with 17 bases in between. CDR1 and CDR2 from the germline V gene are SGHVS and FNYEAQ. The CDR3 totals 13 residues.

The table lists this clonotype with a few counts. The gene calls are TRBV6-5 and TRBJ2-3, with unresolved D. Trimming cost V 2 bases and J 2 bases, with 8 bases left between them. The CDR3 extends over 14 amino acids. Germline V gene data show CDR1 as MNHEY and CDR2 as SVGAGI. CDR3 residues: CASSYEKDTDTQYF. DNA for the CDR3: TGTGCCAGCAGTTACGAGAAAGACACAGATACGCAGTATTTT.

The chain couples TRBV7-6 to TRBJ2-7; D is perhaps TRBD1 (5 bases). Per the germline V gene, CDR1 is SGHVS and CDR2 is FNYEAQ. V lost 5 bases to trimming and J lost 2 bases, with 10 bases between them. CDR3 length: 13 residues. In nucleotides, the CDR3 is TGTGCCAGCAGCAAAGGGGAACCCTACGAGCAGTACTTC. Amino acid sequence: CASSKGEPYEQYF. The full variable domain, completed using reference TRBV7-6 and TRBJ2-7, is GAGVSQSPRYKVTKRGQDVALRCDPISGHVSLYWYRQALGQGPEFLTYFNYEAQQDKSGLPNDRFSAERPEGSISTLTIQRTEQRDSAMYRCASSKGEPYEQYFGPGTRLTVT.

The chain couples TRBV4-2 to TRBJ1-4; D is perhaps TRBD1 (6 bases). In germline, CDR1 is LGHNA, CDR2 YNFKEQ. CDR3 size: 16 residues. V lost 0 bases and J lost 7, with 15 bases in between. This CDR3 reads CASSQDSDSLSEKLFF. In nucleotides, the CDR3 is TGTGCCAGCAGCCAAGATTCGGACAGCCTTAGTGAAAAACTGTTTTTT.

The table lists this clonotype with many counts. This chain joins TRBV7-2 and TRBJ1-5; TRBD1 agrees at 7 bases. The junction had 7 bases not matched to a gene; V was cut back by 5 bases and J by 6 bases. The CDR3 extends over 14 amino acids. The V gene's germline CDR1 is SGHTA and CDR2 FQGNSA. The CDR3 loop reads CASSPYRGSQPQHF. The CDR3 nucleotides read TGTGCCAGCAGCCCCTACAGGGGAAGTCAGCCCCAGCATTTT.

This clonotype was found a few times. The rearrangement joins TRBV4-1 to TRBJ1-1; D call uncertain. The CDR3 length is 17 residues. With 3 bases removed from V and 1 base from J, the gap between germline ends came to 18 bases. The germline gives CDR1 MGHRA, CDR2 YSYEKL. The CDR3 loop is CASSHQPGIWANTEAFF. DNA of the CDR3: TGCGCCAGCAGCCACCAGCCAGGAATCTGGGCGAACACTGAAGCTTTCTTT.

In this sample, this clonotype turned up a few times. The CDR3 region has the DNA TGCAGTGCTAGAGCTTCGGGACTAGCGGGAGAGCAGTTCTTC. It codes for CSARASGLAGEQFF. The chain joins TRBV20-1 to TRBJ2-1; 13 nucleotides line up with TRBD2. The CDR3 is 14 amino acids. V trimming: 1 base; J trimming: 10 bases; junction bases outside the gene matches: 4. Germline CDR1 is DFQATT and CDR2 is SNEGSKA (reference sequence).

Concerning this clonotype itself: Relative to the germline gene, one junction end is altered; a read error may explain this. The chain is built from TRBV12-3 or TRBV12-4 and TRBJ2-1; maybe TRBD1 (5 bases). The CDR3 covers 13 residues. The CDR3 DNA is TGTGCCATCAGTTTAGTGGGGCCCAATGAGCAGTTCTTC. Translation gives CAISLVGPNEQFF.

This clonotype was counted once. The chain recombines TRBV25-1 with TRBJ1-2; no clear D. The CDR3 length is 14 residues. Germline CDR1 reads MGHDK; CDR2 reads SYGVNS. Deletions cut 6 bases from V and 3 bases from J, with 14 bases between. CDR3 protein: CASSDLRRDYGYTF. Written as DNA, the CDR3 is TGTGCCAGCAGCGACCTCCGGCGCGACTATGGCTACACCTTC.

The rearrangement links TRBV6-1 to TRBJ2-3; 7 nucleotides align to TRBD2. CDR1 and CDR2 from the germline V gene are MNHNS and SASEGT. The CDR3 consists of 15 residues. After removal of 9 bases from V and 4 bases from J, the junction contained 13 bases not matched to a gene. CDR3 sequence reads: CASPGTTPHSDTQYF. In nucleotides, the CDR3 is TGTGCCAGTCCCGGGACTACCCCACATTCAGATACGCAGTATTTT.

There are a few counts of this clonotype. V is TRBV5-6 and J is TRBJ1-2; the D gene is possibly TRBD1 (5 bases). Trimming removed 2 bases at V and 4 bases at J, with 15 bases between. CDR3 length equals 15 residues. Looked up from germline, CDR1 is SGHDT and CDR2 is YYEEEE. The CDR3 here is CASSFGQLGGYGYTF. Here the CDR3 DNA reads TGTGCCAGCAGCTTCGGTCAGCTGGGGGGCTATGGCTACACCTTC. The full variable domain, completed using reference TRBV5-6 and TRBJ1-2, is DAGVTQSPTHLIKTRGQQVTLRCSPKSGHDTVSWYQQALGQGPQFIFQYYEEEERQRGNFPDRFSGHQFPNYSSELNVNALLLGDSALYLCASSFGQLGGYGYTFGSGTRLTVV.

Notes on this clonotype: Likely a read error: the CDR3 ends without its conserved phenylalanine or tryptophan. The DNA is omitted, as the CDR3 cannot be located on it reliably, and the CDR3 follows TCRdb's listing. The genes are TRBV6-6 and TRBJ2-1; TRBD2, the table's D call, was not compared with the DNA. The CDR3 spans 18 residues, counting both ends. CDR1 and CDR2 from the germline V gene are MNHNY and SVGAGI (reference sequence). CDR3 sequence reads: CASSYGGTSGGARNEPFL.

The chain couples TRBV27 to TRBJ1-3, with no clear D. V lost 11 bases, J lost 4 bases, and 12 bases lay in between. Germline loops: CDR1 MNHEY, CDR2 SMNVEV (reference sequence). The CDR3 has 12 residues. As DNA, the CDR3 is TGTGCCTCAATGGCGGCGGGAAACACCATATATTTT. Translating it yields CASMAAGNTIYF.

This clonotype came up a few times. The chain uses TRBV28 and TRBJ1-2; D is perhaps TRBD1 (5 bases). V was pared by 5 bases and J by 8 bases, with 21 bases between. This CDR3 comprises 15 residues. In germline, CDR1 is MDHEN, CDR2 SYDVKM. CDR3 residues: CASSTYPRDSLGYTF. The CDR3 nucleotides are TGTGCCAGCAGTACCTACCCTCGGGACTCGCTGGGCTACACCTTC.

This clonotype was detected many times. At one boundary the junction diverges from the germline segment, which might be a read error. The V call is TRBV7-6, the J call TRBJ2-1, with TRBD1 matching over 8 bases. The CDR3 consists of 15 residues. The germline CDR1 and CDR2 sequences are SGHVS and FNYEAQ. CDR3 DNA: TGTGCTAGCAGCGTAGGGACAGGATCCTACAATGAGCAGTTCTTC. It specifies CASSVGTGSYNEQFF.

The CDR3: CASSFSGQGAYEQYF. As DNA, the CDR3 is TGTGCCAGCAGCTTTTCTGGACAGGGGGCTTACGAGCAGTACTTC. V gene TRBV12-3 or TRBV12-4 combines with J gene TRBJ2-7; 11 nucleotides align to TRBD1. Trimming at V came to 6 bases and at J to 4 bases, leaving 8 bases not matched to a gene. The CDR3 sequence is 15 residues long.

This clonotype was counted many times. J is TRBJ1-6 and V is TRBV7-8; D remains ambiguous. Germline CDR1 and CDR2: SGHVS and FQNEAQ. Trimming removed 4 bases at V and 6 bases at J, with 4 bases between. This CDR3 spans 12 amino acids. Written as DNA, the CDR3 is TGTGCCAGCAGCTCCATTAATTCACCCCTCCACTTT. The encoded protein is CASSSINSPLHF.

Details on this clonotype: A much larger clone is a single base away; this may be a read error. This sequence joins TRBV7-9 and TRBJ2-3; D may be TRBD2 (6 bases). The length of the CDR3 is 14 residues. Germline lookup yields CDR1 SEHNR and CDR2 FQNEAQ (reference sequence). Trimming stripped 2 bases from V and 1 base from J, with 7 bases between. Here the CDR3 DNA reads TGTGCCAGCAGCTTACCGGGGGGCACAGATACGCAGTATTTT. This sequence encodes CASSLPGGTDTQYF.

This clonotype was observed a few times. The chain carries TRBV2 and TRBJ1-4; D remains unclear. The CDR3 is 14 amino acids. Trimming stripped 2 bases from V and 4 bases from J, with 8 bases between. The V gene's germline CDR1 is SNHLY and CDR2 FYNNEI. This CDR3 reads CASSEYGRNEKLFF. As DNA, the CDR3 is TGTGCCAGCAGTGAATACGGACGTAATGAAAAACTGTTTTTT.